These 19 T cell receptor beta chains were sequenced from one sample in a study of T cell repertoires in cytomegalovirus infection. One entry per CDR3 protein results from TCRdb running MiXCR on the reads. The sample shows almost 300,000 distinct CDR3 sequences, around 9.6% of them seen only once. Sequencing was performed on PBMCs. These receptors came from a human donor in good health (CMV status not recorded). Some clones in this sample may be carry-over from other donors' samples.

This clonotype has only a few counts. The rearrangement links TRBV6-5 to TRBJ1-3; D is unclear. This CDR3 contains 15 residues. Germline assignment: CDR1 MNHEY and CDR2 SVGAGI. The V end was cut by 0 bases, the J end by 4 bases, with 10 bases between. CDR3 amino acids: CASSYSEGRGNTIYF. CDR3 in DNA: TGTGCCAGCAGTTACTCGGAAGGGAGAGGAAACACCATATATTTT.

There are many counts of this clonotype. V is TRBV4-1 and J is TRBJ2-3; D not certain. Looked up from germline, CDR1 is MGHRA and CDR2 is YSYEKL. The V end lost 0 bases, the J end lost 3 bases, and 4 bases lay between the germline ends. The CDR3 is 13 residues long. The CDR3 protein is CASSQERTDTQYF. Here the CDR3 DNA reads TGCGCCAGCAGCCAAGAGCGGACAGATACGCAGTATTTT.

This clonotype has more than one count but fewer than ten. The chain has TRBV20-1 and TRBJ1-5; D is possibly TRBD1 (6 bases). V was trimmed by 7 bases and J by 4 bases, leaving 20 bases between them. This CDR3 is 15 amino acids long. CDR1 is DFQATT and CDR2 is SNEGSKA in the germline V gene (reference sequence). CDR3: CSVTVGGNGNQPQHF. The CDR3 bases are TGCAGTGTTACAGTCGGGGGCAATGGTAATCAGCCCCAGCATTTT.

In its sample, this clonotype was seen many times. The chain recombines TRBV2 with TRBJ2-1, with TRBD2 matching 9 bases. V shed 0 bases, J shed 7 bases, and the junction held 7 bases outside the gene matches. Per the germline V gene, CDR1 is SNHLY and CDR2 is FYNNEI. The CDR3 is 16 residues long. DNA for the CDR3: TGTGCCAGCAGTGAAGCGCTTGCGGGGGGGTTGAATGAGCAGTTCTTC. It yields the protein CASSEALAGGLNEQFF.

In this sample, this clonotype turned up many times. The J gene is TRBJ1-2, the V gene TRBV12-3 or TRBV12-4, with 9 bases fitting TRBD1. The J segment lost 8 bases and the V segment lost 2 bases, leaving 6 bases of the junction unmatched. The CDR3 is 14 residues long. The CDR3 region has the DNA TGTGCCAGCAGTTTATGGGGACAGGGTCTGGGCTACACCTTC. Protein product: CASSLWGQGLGYTF.

In its sample, this clonotype was seen many times. V and J are TRBV7-9 and TRBJ1-1; 7 bases are shared with TRBD1. Germline-derived CDR1 and CDR2 are SEHNR and FQNEAQ (reference sequence). The CDR3 runs 14 residues. Unmatched junction bases numbered 7, after V lost 5 bases and J lost 4 bases. Here the CDR3 reads CASSQYRGGTEAFF. In DNA form, the CDR3 reads TGTGCCAGCAGCCAGTACAGGGGTGGCACTGAAGCTTTCTTT.

This clonotype came up a few times. The chain has TRBV7-9 and TRBJ2-2, with no clear D. Germline loops: CDR1 SEHNR, CDR2 FQNEAQ (reference sequence). V was cut by 6 bases and J by 7 bases, with 18 bases left in between. The length of the CDR3 is 15 residues. CDR3 DNA: TGTGCCAGCAGTCAGCCATTGTCTCTCGGCGGGGAGCTGTTTTTT. It is translated as CASSQPLSLGGELFF.

The gene calls are TRBV20-1 and TRBJ2-3; possibly TRBD2 for D (6 bases). The V gene's germline CDR1 is DFQATT and CDR2 SNEGSKA (reference sequence). Trimming took 3 bases from V and 2 from J, leaving 21 bases between them. The CDR3 spans 17 residues. In DNA, the CDR3 is TGCAGTGCTAGGGGAATTGACCGGGACTTGGACACAGATACGCAGTATTTT. Residues: CSARGIDRDLDTDTQYF.

This clonotype was seen many times. V and J are TRBV10-1 and TRBJ1-1; D not resolved. The germline V gene encodes CDR1 WNHNN and CDR2 SYGVQD (reference sequence). This CDR3 contains 13 residues. The V end lost 2 bases, the J end lost 0 bases, and 4 bases lay between the germline ends. The CDR3 reads CASSESLNTEAFF. For the CDR3, the DNA is TGCGCCAGCAGTGAGAGTCTGAACACTGAAGCTTTCTTT.

This clonotype was counted at least ten times. V usage is TRBV20-1 and J usage is TRBJ1-1; the D is unclear. The germline V gene encodes CDR1 DFQATT and CDR2 SNEGSKA (reference sequence). The CDR3 runs 14 residues. Trimming left V 6 bases short and J 0 bases short, with 14 bases between. The CDR3 sequence is CSALPGSLNTEAFF. The DNA for the CDR3 is TGCAGTGCCCTCCCGGGGAGCCTGAACACTGAAGCTTTCTTT.

CDR3 in DNA: TGTGCCAGCAGCTCAGGGTTCTCTAAATTTCTTAACAATGAGCAGTTCTTC. It specifies CASSSGFSKFLNNEQFF. The chain recombines TRBV7-9 with TRBJ2-1; weak D call: TRBD1 (5 bases). Between the trimmed V and J ends, which lost 4 bases and 5 bases, there was a span of 21 bases. The germline V gene encodes CDR1 SEHNR and CDR2 FQNEAQ (reference sequence). This CDR3 has 17 residues.

V and J are TRBV28 and TRBJ1-1; tentatively, D is TRBD1 (6 bases). There are 12 residues in the CDR3. The V and J ends lost 7 bases and 10 bases respectively, with 16 bases between them. Germline loops: CDR1 MDHEN, CDR2 SYDVKM. The CDR3 nucleotides are TGTGCCAGCAAAAAGGGGGGGCGCCTAGCTTTCTTT. Translating gives CASKKGGRLAFF.

This clonotype was observed many times. The chain couples TRBV28 to TRBJ2-5; perhaps TRBD2 as D (6 bases). Trimming left V 6 bases short and J 2 bases short, with 7 bases between. This CDR3 is built from 12 residues. CDR1 MDHEN and CDR2 SYDVKM come from the germline V gene. The CDR3 loop is CASRAGQETQYF. The CDR3 DNA reads TGTGCCAGCAGAGCGGGTCAAGAGACCCAGTACTTC.

This clonotype has only a few counts. The CDR3 nucleotides are TGCAGTGCTAGATTCCTCCGGACAGGGACCTACGAGCAGTACTTC. Translation: CSARFLRTGTYEQYF. V usage is TRBV20-1 and J usage is TRBJ2-7, with 8 bases identical to TRBD1. V lost 2 bases, J lost 2 bases, and 8 bases stayed unmatched. There are 15 residues in the CDR3. Germline CDR1 is DFQATT and CDR2 is SNEGSKA (reference sequence).

This clonotype showed up many times. This chain joins TRBV28 and TRBJ2-4, with D unresolved. The V end lost 3 bases, the J end lost 0 bases, and 9 bases lay between the germline ends. Looked up from germline, CDR1 is MDHEN and CDR2 is SYDVKM. This CDR3 comprises 15 residues. The CDR3 reads CASSLAPLAKNIQYF. CDR3 in DNA: TGTGCCAGCAGTTTGGCTCCCCTAGCCAAAAACATTCAGTACTTC.

To note about this clonotype: One base away lies a much larger clone, so this may be a sequencing read error. The J gene is TRBJ2-1, the V gene TRBV20-1; D is uncertain. The CDR3 has 13 residues. Germline CDR1 reads DFQATT; CDR2 reads SNEGSKA (reference sequence). Trimming took off 2 bases at V and 0 bases at J, with 5 bases between the two ends. The CDR3, as DNA: TGCAGTGCTAGATGGGGCTCCTACAATGAGCAGTTCTTC. Its protein is CSARWGSYNEQFF.

This clonotype was counted only a few times. This chain connects TRBV24-1 to TRBJ2-1; no firm D call. The germline V and J ends were trimmed by 4 bases and 6 bases, with 15 bases remaining between them. Germline values: CDR1 KGHDR, CDR2 SFDVKD. This CDR3 region has 15 residues. CDR3 protein: CATSDPNYPGNEQFF. The CDR3 region has the DNA TGTGCCACCAGTGACCCAAACTATCCTGGCAATGAGCAGTTCTTC.

V usage is TRBV6-5 and J usage is TRBJ1-3; 7 bases align to TRBD1. Germline CDR1 is MNHEY and CDR2 is SVGAGI. The CDR3 has 17 amino acids. Trimming removed 2 bases from V and 0 bases from J; junction bases left unmatched: 7. CDR3 amino acids: CASSYGPQGNSGNTIYF. The CDR3 coding sequence is TGTGCCAGCAGTTACGGCCCACAGGGGAACTCTGGAAACACCATATATTTT.

On this clonotype itself: Germline and junction disagree at one end, which may indicate a read error. The chain joins TRBV28 to TRBJ2-2, with D perhaps being TRBD1 or TRBD2 (5 bases each). This CDR3 spans 11 amino acids. CDR1 and CDR2 (germline): MDHEN, SYDVKM. CDR3 bases: TGTGCCAGCAGCGCAACCGGGGCGCTGTTTTTT. It translates to CASSATGALFF.